Listed below are T cell receptor beta chains from one sample, sequenced in a study of technical replicates of blood from a few donors. Produced via immunoSEQ multiplex PCR; TCRdb's table is partial and in-frame only. Here the sample spans tens of thousands of clones, roughly 94% being singletons. Sequencing was carried out using T cells isolated from PBMCs. These receptors all come from a human donor in good health. The CDR3 runs from the conserved cysteine through the conserved F or W. D genes are given only for firm matches. Size is omitted from some rows. Given values are once, few, many or a class for expanded clones.

D gene: NA
J gene: TRBJ2-2
clone size: few
V gene: TRBV6-5
CDR3 DNA: TGTGCCAGCCAGGGCACGAACACCGGGGAGCTGTTTTTT
CDR3 protein: CASQGTNTGELFF

D gene: TRBD1
J gene: TRBJ1-1
clone size: NA
V gene: TRBV19
CDR3 DNA: TGTGCCAGTAGCTTACAGGGGAGCACTGAAGCTTTCTTT
CDR3 protein: CASSLQGSTEAFF

D gene: TRBD2
J gene: TRBJ2-7
clone size: NA
V gene: TRBV6-6
CDR3 DNA: TGTGCCAGCAGTACTTCAGCGGGAGGGCCCTATTACGAGCAGTACTTC
CDR3 protein: CASSTSAGGPYYEQYF

D gene: NA
J gene: TRBJ1-1
clone size: NA
V gene: TRBV28
CDR3 DNA: TGTGCCAGCAGTTTAAGTCAGCGGACGGGGAACACTGAAGCTTTCTTT
CDR3 protein: CASSLSQRTGNTEAFF

D gene: NA
J gene: TRBJ1-1
clone size: few
V gene: TRBV11-2
CDR3 DNA: TGTGCCAGCAGCTCGACCCTAGGCGGGGGTACAGGCGTAACTTTCTTT
CDR3 protein: CASSSTLGGGTGVTFF

D gene: NA
J gene: TRBJ1-3
clone size: NA
V gene: TRBV15
CDR3 DNA: TGTGCCACCAGCAGACCCGTGCAGGGCGATTCTGGAAACACCATATATTTT
CDR3 protein: CATSRPVQGDSGNTIYF

D gene: NA
J gene: TRBJ2-7
clone size: NA
V gene: TRBV27
CDR3 DNA: TGTGCCAGCAGTTTTCCTCCGGGTGAGCAGTACTTC
CDR3 protein: CASSFPPGEQYF

D gene: TRBD2
J gene: TRBJ2-7
clone size: NA
V gene: TRBV19
CDR3 DNA: TGTGCCAGCTCTCAGGCTAGCGGGACCTACGAGCAGTACTTC
CDR3 protein: CASSQASGTYEQYF

D gene: TRBD2
J gene: TRBJ2-7
clone size: NA
V gene: TRBV5-6
CDR3 DNA: TGTGCCAGCAGCTTTTCCGGGACTAGCTCCTACGAGCAGTACTTC
CDR3 protein: CASSFSGTSSYEQYF

D gene: TRBD2
J gene: TRBJ2-7
clone size: few
V gene: TRBV7-2
CDR3 DNA: TGTGCCAGCAGCTTACTAGCGGGAGACTACGAGCAGTACTTC
CDR3 protein: CASSLLAGDYEQYF

D gene: NA
J gene: TRBJ2-3
clone size: NA
V gene: TRBV7-2
CDR3 DNA: TGTGCCAGCAGCTTAAGCTGGGCAGTTGGGACAGATACGCAGTATTTT
CDR3 protein: CASSLSWAVGTDTQYF

D gene: NA
J gene: TRBJ1-1
clone size: NA
V gene: TRBV19
CDR3 DNA: TGTGCCAGTAGTGTCGGGACATACAACACTGAAGCTTTCTTT
CDR3 protein: CASSVGTYNTEAFF

D gene: NA
J gene: TRBJ2-1
clone size: NA
V gene: TRBV21-1
CDR3 DNA: TGTGCCAGCAGCACGAGCCTGTTGGGAGGGCCCTACAATGAGCAGTTCTTC
CDR3 protein: CASSTSLLGGPYNEQFF

D gene: TRBD2
J gene: TRBJ2-3
clone size: NA
V gene: TRBV9
CDR3 DNA: TGTGCCAGCAGCTCCCGGACTAGCGGCCGCACAGATACGCAGTATTTT
CDR3 protein: CASSSRTSGRTDTQYF

D gene: TRBD1
J gene: TRBJ1-1
clone size: NA
V gene: TRBV30
CDR3 DNA: TGTGCCTGGAGTGTAGCCGGACAGGGGGGACGAACTGAAGCTTTCTTT
CDR3 protein: CAWSVAGQGGRTEAFF

D gene: TRBD2
J gene: TRBJ2-2
clone size: NA
V gene: TRBV7-7
CDR3 DNA: TGTGCCAGCGGGACCAGCCCGGGACTAGCGGGACTTAACATCACCGGGGAGCTGTTTTTT
CDR3 protein: CASGTSPGLAGLNITGELFF

D gene: TRBD2
J gene: TRBJ2-2
clone size: NA
V gene: TRBV14
CDR3 DNA: TGTGCCAGCAGCCAAGATCGTTGGGGACTAGCGTTCACCGGGGAGCTGTTTTTT
CDR3 protein: CASSQDRWGLAFTGELFF

D gene: NA
J gene: TRBJ2-2
clone size: NA
V gene: TRBV5-1
CDR3 DNA: TGCGCCAGCAGATACTACGCGAACACCGGGGAGCTGTTTTTT
CDR3 protein: CASRYYANTGELFF

D gene: TRBD2
J gene: TRBJ2-2
clone size: NA
V gene: TRBV6-5
CDR3 DNA: TGTGCCAGCAGAAACCTAGCGGGCAACACCGGGGAGCTGTTTTTT
CDR3 protein: CASRNLAGNTGELFF

D gene: NA
J gene: TRBJ2-2
clone size: NA
V gene: TRBV5-4
CDR3 DNA: TGTGCCAGCAGCTTGGGACAGGTCAACACCGGGGAGCTGTTTTTT
CDR3 protein: CASSLGQVNTGELFF

D gene: TRBD2
J gene: TRBJ2-3
clone size: NA
V gene: TRBV4-2
CDR3 DNA: TGTGCCAGCAGCCAAGGACTAGCGGGCGGAACAGATACGCAGTATTTT
CDR3 protein: CASSQGLAGGTDTQYF

D gene: NA
J gene: TRBJ1-2
clone size: NA
V gene: TRBV28
CDR3 DNA: TGTGCCAGCAGTTCAGGACAATACCAGTATGGCTACACCTTC
CDR3 protein: CASSSGQYQYGYTF

D gene: TRBD2
J gene: TRBJ2-1
clone size: NA
V gene: TRBV19
CDR3 DNA: TGTGCCAGTAGTACCAACCCCGGGACTAGTCCCTACAATGAGCAGTTCTTC
CDR3 protein: CASSTNPGTSPYNEQFF

D gene: TRBD1
J gene: TRBJ1-4
clone size: NA
V gene: TRBV11-2
CDR3 DNA: TGTGCCAGCAGCTTCCGGACAGGGGTGGGTAATGAAAAACTGTTTTTT
CDR3 protein: CASSFRTGVGNEKLFF

D gene: NA
J gene: TRBJ2-5
clone size: NA
V gene: TRBV29-1
CDR3 DNA: TGCAGCGTCCCAGGACGGGGAGAGACCCAGTACTTC
CDR3 protein: CSVPGRGETQYF

D gene: NA
J gene: TRBJ2-3
clone size: NA
V gene: TRBV7-2
CDR3 DNA: TGTGCCAGCACCACTCCGGAGTCCATCACAGATACGCAGTATTTT
CDR3 protein: CASTTPESITDTQYF

D gene: TRBD1
J gene: TRBJ1-1
clone size: NA
V gene: TRBV29-1
CDR3 DNA: TGCAGCGTCGCCTTGACAGGGAACGGTGAAGCTTTCTTT
CDR3 protein: CSVALTGNGEAFF